The 21 T cell receptor beta chains in this list originate from one sample, sequenced in a study of beta chain features in type 1 diabetes (dated by TCRdb to the late 2010s). Libraries were prepared through the immunoSEQ multiplex PCR assay. All of the isolated RNA was reverse transcribed with the High Capacity cDNA Reverse Transcription Kit, so expressed TCRB transcripts were sequenced. Not all clones reach the TCRdb copy of this immuneACCESS table, which keeps in-frame sequences only. Checked studies attribute under half of the gap to unresolved V genes and leave the rest unexplained. The sample includes roughly 130,000 clones, with about 8.7% observed a single time. Approximately 0.68% of the sample is taken by the ten largest. Sequenced sample: central memory CD4+ T cells from blood. These receptors originate from a man younger than 30 in good health.

The table lists this clone with a few counts. This rearrangement joins TRBV13 to TRBJ2-1; D is possibly TRBD1 (5 bases). V lost 5 bases, J lost 7 bases, and 21 bases lay in between. Per germline, CDR1 PRHDT and CDR2 FYEKMQ (reference sequence). This CDR3 has 16 residues. The CDR3 coding sequence is TGTGCCAGCAGCCCCATAGGTGAGCTCCCAGGGAATGAGCAGTTCTTC. This gives the protein CASSPIGELPGNEQFF.

This clone was detected a few times. A junction end diverges from the germline sequence, so it may reflect a read error. This rearrangement joins TRBV6-6 to TRBJ1-5; possibly TRBD1 for D (6 bases). The CDR3 extends over 14 amino acids. Germline V lookup: CDR1 MNHNY, CDR2 SVGAGI (reference sequence). The CDR3 bases are TGTGCCAGCAGTCCACAGGGAATCAATCATCCCCAGCATTTT. Translating it yields CASSPQGINHPQHF.

This chain connects TRBV6-1 to TRBJ2-3; no reliable D call. This CDR3 is 15 amino acids long. V lost 6 bases and J lost 0, with 13 bases in between. Germline loops: CDR1 MNHNS, CDR2 SASEGT. CDR3 region: CASSLNPFSTDTQYF. The DNA for the CDR3 is TGTGCCAGCAGCCTAAACCCATTTAGCACAGATACGCAGTATTTT.

This rearrangement joins TRBV11-3 to TRBJ2-1; TRBD1 matches 7 bases. The CDR3 has 15 amino acids. Germline-derived CDR1 and CDR2 are SGHNT and YENEEA. V trimming: 1 base; J trimming: 9 bases; junction bases outside the gene matches: 9. The chain's CDR3 is CASSLGGQGDSEQFF. CDR3 nucleotides: TGTGCCAGCAGCTTAGGAGGGCAGGGGGATAGTGAGCAGTTCTTC.

This chain uses TRBV6-5 with TRBJ1-2; 7 nucleotides match TRBD1. CDR3 size: 13 residues. Germline V gene lookup returns CDR1 MNHEY and CDR2 SVGAGI. Unmatched junction bases numbered 5, after V lost 7 bases and J lost 3 bases. CDR3 sequence: CASTPQGYYGYTF. The CDR3 DNA reads TGTGCCAGCACGCCACAGGGGTACTATGGCTACACCTTC.

This clone occurred a few times. The chain has TRBV6-6 and TRBJ2-7, with 8 bases aligning to TRBD2. The CDR3 is 15 amino acids. Germline assignment: CDR1 MNHNY and CDR2 SVGAGI (reference sequence). Trimming cost V 6 bases and J 2 bases; bases outside gene matches: 9. As DNA, the CDR3 is TGTGCCAGCAGCCAGTCGGGGGGGCCGACCTACGAGCAGTACTTC. It encodes CASSQSGGPTYEQYF.

This clone was recorded many times. The V call is TRBV7-9, the J call TRBJ1-4; D gene uncertain. CDR1 is SEHNR and CDR2 is FQNEAQ in the germline V gene (reference sequence). The germline V and J ends were trimmed by 7 bases and 0 bases, with 9 bases remaining between them. The CDR3 has 14 amino acids. CDR3 sequence: CASIEHATNEKLFF. CDR3 nucleotides: TGTGCCAGCATCGAGCACGCAACTAATGAAAAACTGTTTTTT.

This clone was recorded a few times. V is TRBV7-2 and J is TRBJ2-7; TRBD2 matches 8 bases. After removal of 1 base from V and 7 bases from J, the junction contained 6 bases not matched to a gene. Germline V gene sequence: CDR1 SGHTA, CDR2 FQGNSA. This CDR3 is 14 amino acids long. This CDR3 is CASSLVSGDGEQYF. CDR3 bases: TGTGCCAGCAGCTTAGTTAGCGGGGACGGAGAGCAGTACTTC.

This clone was observed a handful of times. V usage is TRBV7-2 and J usage is TRBJ2-1; weak D call: TRBD2 (6 bases). Trimming cost V 5 bases and J 4 bases, with 24 bases left between them. The germline gives CDR1 SGHTA, CDR2 FQGNSA. The CDR3 sequence is 18 residues long. The CDR3 bases are TGTGCCAGCAGCCCGGGGTTCGGGGGTAGGGATAGATACAATGAGCAGTTCTTC. Protein sequence: CASSPGFGGRDRYNEQFF.

The chain is built from TRBV30 and TRBJ2-5; 13 bases match TRBD2. The CDR3 runs 13 residues. Looked up from germline, CDR1 is GTSNPN and CDR2 is SVGIG (reference sequence). V lost 8 bases to trimming and J lost 5 bases; unmatched junction nucleotides: 5. The CDR3 reads CAGLLAGGETQYF. CDR3 nucleotide sequence: TGTGCCGGCCTACTAGCGGGGGGGGAGACCCAGTACTTC. Together with reference TRBV30 and TRBJ2-5, the CDR3 gives the full variable domain: SQTIHQWPATLVQPVGSPLSLECTVEGTSNPNLYWYRQAAGRGLQLLFYSVGIGQISSEVPQNLSASRPQDRQFILSSKKLLLSDSGFYLCAGLLAGGETQYFGPGTRLLVL.

This clone was seen more than once but under ten times. CDR3 bases: TGTGCCAGCAGTTCGACTAGCGGGGGGAGCACAGATACGCAGTATTTT. As protein: CASSSTSGGSTDTQYF. The J gene is TRBJ2-3, the V gene TRBV28, with 13 bases identical to TRBD2. This CDR3 has 16 residues. After removal of 4 bases from V and 0 bases from J, the junction contained 1 base not matched to a gene. CDR1 MDHEN and CDR2 SYDVKM come from the germline V gene.

Of note for this clone: Different DNA sequences within this sample yield the same CDR3. This chain's CDR3 is CASSTRTGPQETQYF. The CDR3, as DNA: TGTGCCAGCAGCACAAGAACAGGCCCGCAAGAGACCCAGTACTTC. The rearrangement links TRBV7-2 to TRBJ2-5; perhaps TRBD1 as D (5 bases). The germline CDR1 and CDR2 sequences are SGHTA and FQGNSA. The CDR3 spans 15 residues. V lost 5 bases and J lost 2, with 15 bases in between.

This clone was counted between two and nine times. The chain recombines TRBV11-2 with TRBJ2-7; a weak D match, TRBD1 (6 bases). The V gene's germline CDR1 is SGHAT and CDR2 FQNNGV. CDR3 length: 14 amino acids. Trimming stripped 3 bases from V and 2 bases from J, with 11 bases between. CDR3 region: CASSFTRGTYEQYF. As DNA, the CDR3 is TGTGCCAGCAGCTTTACGAGGGGGACCTACGAGCAGTACTTC.

This clone was seen only a few times. V usage is TRBV5-8 and J usage is TRBJ2-5, with 8 bases aligning to TRBD1. The CDR3 contains 15 residues. The germline V gene encodes CDR1 SGHTS and CDR2 YDEGEE. The junction had 5 bases not matched to a gene; V was cut back by 4 bases and J by 0 bases. The CDR3 sequence: CASSETGGDQETQYF. DNA of the CDR3: TGTGCCAGCAGCGAAACAGGGGGAGACCAAGAGACCCAGTACTTC.

The chain employs TRBV7-8 and TRBJ1-1, with unresolved D. This CDR3 region has 12 residues. The V gene's germline CDR1 is SGHVS and CDR2 FQNEAQ. Deletions cut 5 bases from V and 6 bases from J, with 10 bases between. The CDR3, as DNA: TGTGCCAGCAGCGTCGGTCGCCCTGAAGCTTTCTTT. Its protein product is CASSVGRPEAFF.

This clone was seen a handful of times. CDR3 nucleotides: TGCGCCAGCAGCCAAGATTGGGCGACAGGGGTTGGGTACCAAGAGACCCAGTACTTC. Encoded protein: CASSQDWATGVGYQETQYF. The V call is TRBV4-3, the J call TRBJ2-5; 8 bases are shared with TRBD1. Looked up from germline, CDR1 is LGHNA and CDR2 is YSLEER. Unmatched junction bases numbered 12, after V lost 0 bases and J lost 0 bases. This CDR3 spans 19 amino acids.

In this sample, this clone turned up once. V is TRBV6-5 and J is TRBJ2-7; weak D call: TRBD1 (5 bases). This CDR3 contains 13 residues. Trimming took off 5 bases at V and 2 bases at J, with 10 bases between the two ends. CDR1 is MNHEY, CDR2 SVGAGI, per germline. The CDR3 region is CASSRQSAYEQYF. CDR3 sequence (DNA): TGTGCCAGCAGTCGACAGTCGGCCTACGAGCAGTACTTC.

This clone was seen more than once but under ten times. The chain couples TRBV14 to TRBJ1-4, with 9 bases matching TRBD1. The CDR3 sequence is 16 residues long. The germline CDR1 and CDR2 sequences are SGHDN and FVKESK. V was pared by 4 bases and J by 8 bases, with 11 bases of the junction left unmatched. CDR3 coding DNA: TGTGCCAGCAGCCCCCTTGGGCCGGGACAGGGAGAAAAACTGTTTTTT. Translating it yields CASSPLGPGQGEKLFF. Full variable domain (outside the CDR3, taken from reference TRBV14 and TRBJ1-4): EAGVTQFPSHSVIEKGQTVTLRCDPISGHDNLYWYRRVMGKEIKFLLHFVKESKQDESGMPNNRFLAERTGGTYSTLKVQPAELEDSGVYFCASSPLGPGQGEKLFFGSGTQLSVL.

This clone appeared a few times. The chain has TRBV7-2 and TRBJ1-5; 7 bases agree with TRBD1. The germline gives CDR1 SGHTA, CDR2 FQGNSA. V dropped 5 bases and J dropped 3; count of bases not matched to a gene: 10. The CDR3 runs 16 residues. CDR3 loop: CASSEGQSLTNQPQHF. CDR3 nucleotides: TGTGCCAGCAGCGAGGGACAGAGCCTCACCAATCAGCCCCAGCATTTT. The full variable domain, in which reference TRBV7-2 and TRBJ1-5 provide the parts outside the CDR3, is GAGVSQSPSNKVTEKGKDVELRCDPISGHTALYWYRQSLGQGLEFLIYFQGNSAPDKSGLPSDRFSAERTGGSVSTLTIQRTQQEDSAVYLCASSEGQSLTNQPQHFGDGTRLSIL.

The J gene is TRBJ1-4, the V gene TRBV7-2; the D is unclear. This CDR3 contains 13 residues. In germline, CDR1 is SGHTA, CDR2 FQGNSA. With 4 bases removed from V and 5 bases from J, the gap between germline ends came to 8 bases. CDR3 in DNA: TGTGCCAGCAGCTCCAGGCGAAATGAAAAACTGTTTTTT. The encoded protein is CASSSRRNEKLFF.

Note on this clone: One end of the junction does not line up with germline, which may come from a read error. The rearrangement joins TRBV10-3 to TRBJ2-7, with 12 positions matching TRBD2. Per germline, CDR1 ENHRY and CDR2 SYGVKD. The CDR3 length is 15 residues. The CDR3: CASSSASGGAYEQYF. For the CDR3, the DNA is TGTGCCAGCAGTTCCGCTAGCGGGGGGGCCTACGAGCAGTACTTC.